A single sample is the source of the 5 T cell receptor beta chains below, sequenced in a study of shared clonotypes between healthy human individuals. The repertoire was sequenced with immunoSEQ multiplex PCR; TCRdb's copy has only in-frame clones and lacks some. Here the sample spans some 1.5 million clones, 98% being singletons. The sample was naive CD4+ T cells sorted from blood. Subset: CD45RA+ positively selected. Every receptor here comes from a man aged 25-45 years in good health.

The CDR3 sequence: CASSRGQGRTVGTQYF. CDR3 in DNA: TGTGCCAGCAGTCGGGGACAGGGGAGGACGGTAGGGACCCAGTACTTC. This chain links TRBV7-9 with TRBJ2-5, with 10 bases fitting TRBD1. J was trimmed by 7 bases and V by 6 bases; bases with no gene match: 14. This CDR3 is 16 amino acids long. Germline V gene data show CDR1 as SEHNR and CDR2 as FQNEAQ (reference sequence).

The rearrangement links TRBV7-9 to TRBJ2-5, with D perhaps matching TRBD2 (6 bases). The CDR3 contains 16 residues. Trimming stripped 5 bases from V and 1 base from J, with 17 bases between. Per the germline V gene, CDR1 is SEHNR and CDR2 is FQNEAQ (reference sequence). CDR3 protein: CASSGVWEAPQETQYF. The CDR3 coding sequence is TGTGCCAGCAGCGGGGTGTGGGAGGCCCCCCAAGAGACCCAGTACTTC.

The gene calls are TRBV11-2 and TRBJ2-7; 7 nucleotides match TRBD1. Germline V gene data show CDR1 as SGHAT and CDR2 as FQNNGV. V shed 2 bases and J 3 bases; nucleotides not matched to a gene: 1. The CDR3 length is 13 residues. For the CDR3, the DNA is TGTGCCAGCAGCTTACCAGGGGGCTACGAGCAGTACTTC. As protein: CASSLPGGYEQYF. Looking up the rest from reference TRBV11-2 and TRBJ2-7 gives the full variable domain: EAGVAQSPRYKIIEKRQSVAFWCNPISGHATLYWYQQILGQGPKLLIQFQNNGVVDDSQLPKDRFSAERLKGVDSTLKIQPAKLEDSAVYLCASSLPGGYEQYFGPGTRLTVT.

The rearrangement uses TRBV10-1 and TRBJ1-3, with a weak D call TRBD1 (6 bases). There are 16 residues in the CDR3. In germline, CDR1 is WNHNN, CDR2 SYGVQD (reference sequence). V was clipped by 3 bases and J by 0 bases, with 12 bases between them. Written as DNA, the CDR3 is TGCGCCAGCAGTGATTTTCGACAGGTCTCTGGAAACACCATATATTTT. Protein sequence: CASSDFRQVSGNTIYF.

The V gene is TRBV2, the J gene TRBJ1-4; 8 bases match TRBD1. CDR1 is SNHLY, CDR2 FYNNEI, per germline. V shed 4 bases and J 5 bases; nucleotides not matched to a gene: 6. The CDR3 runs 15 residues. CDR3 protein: CASSVGRGLNEKLFF. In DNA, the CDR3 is TGTGCCAGCAGTGTAGGCAGGGGGCTAAATGAAAAACTGTTTTTT.